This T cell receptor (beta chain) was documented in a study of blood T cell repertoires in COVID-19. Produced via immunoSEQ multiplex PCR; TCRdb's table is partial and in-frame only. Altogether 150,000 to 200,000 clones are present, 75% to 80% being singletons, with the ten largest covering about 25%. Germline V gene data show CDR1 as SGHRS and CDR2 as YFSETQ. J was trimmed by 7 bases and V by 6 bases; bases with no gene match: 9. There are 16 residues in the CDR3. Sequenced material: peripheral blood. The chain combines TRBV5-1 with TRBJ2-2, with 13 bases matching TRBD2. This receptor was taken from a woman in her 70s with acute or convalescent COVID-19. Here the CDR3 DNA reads TGCGCCAGCACCGCCGGGACTAGCGGGACGGGCGGGGAGCTGTTTTTT. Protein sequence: CASTAGTSGTGGELFF.